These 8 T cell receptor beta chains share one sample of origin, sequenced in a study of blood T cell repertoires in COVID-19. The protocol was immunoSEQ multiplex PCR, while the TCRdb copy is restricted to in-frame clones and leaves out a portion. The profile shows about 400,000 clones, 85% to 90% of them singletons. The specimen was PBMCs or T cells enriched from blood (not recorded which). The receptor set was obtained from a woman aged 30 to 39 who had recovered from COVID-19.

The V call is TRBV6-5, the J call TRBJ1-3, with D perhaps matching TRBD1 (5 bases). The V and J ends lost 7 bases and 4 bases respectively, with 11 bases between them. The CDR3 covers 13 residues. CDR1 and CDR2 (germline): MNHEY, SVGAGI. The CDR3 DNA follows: TGTGCCAGCACCGAGCGGGGCGGAAACACCATATATTTT. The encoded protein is CASTERGGNTIYF.

CDR3 sequence: CASSYGEKQYF. The CDR3 DNA follows: TGTGCCAGCAGTTACGGGGAGAAGCAGTACTTC. The gene calls are TRBV6-5 and TRBJ2-7; a possible D gene is TRBD2 (5 bases). Trimming stripped 2 bases from V and 8 bases from J, with 7 bases between. The CDR3 has 11 amino acids. Looked up from germline, CDR1 is MNHEY and CDR2 is SVGAGI.

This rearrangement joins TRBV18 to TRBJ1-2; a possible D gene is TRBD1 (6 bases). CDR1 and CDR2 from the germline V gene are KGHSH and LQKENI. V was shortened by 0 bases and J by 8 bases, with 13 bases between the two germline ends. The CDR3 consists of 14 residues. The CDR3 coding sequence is TGTGCCAGCTCACCACCGAACGGACAGCTCGGCTACACCTTC. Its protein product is CASSPPNGQLGYTF.

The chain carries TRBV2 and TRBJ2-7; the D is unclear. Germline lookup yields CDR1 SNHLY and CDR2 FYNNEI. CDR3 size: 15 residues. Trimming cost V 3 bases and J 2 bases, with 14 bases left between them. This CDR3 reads CASSERSRVPYEQYF. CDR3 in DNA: TGTGCCAGCAGTGAGAGGAGCCGGGTGCCCTACGAGCAGTACTTC.

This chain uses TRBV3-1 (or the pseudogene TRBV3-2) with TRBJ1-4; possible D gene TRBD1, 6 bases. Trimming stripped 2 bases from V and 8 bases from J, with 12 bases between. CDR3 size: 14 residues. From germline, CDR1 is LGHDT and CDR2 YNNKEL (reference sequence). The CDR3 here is CASSQQGMREKLFF. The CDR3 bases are TGTGCCAGCAGCCAACAGGGGATGAGAGAAAAACTGTTTTTT.

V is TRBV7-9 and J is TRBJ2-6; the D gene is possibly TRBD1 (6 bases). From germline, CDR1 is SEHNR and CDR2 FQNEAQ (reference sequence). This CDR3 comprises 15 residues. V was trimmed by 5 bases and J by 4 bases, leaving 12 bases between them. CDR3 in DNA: TGTGCCAGCAGCCAGGGGAGTTCCGGGGCCAACGTCCTGACTTTC. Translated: CASSQGSSGANVLTF.

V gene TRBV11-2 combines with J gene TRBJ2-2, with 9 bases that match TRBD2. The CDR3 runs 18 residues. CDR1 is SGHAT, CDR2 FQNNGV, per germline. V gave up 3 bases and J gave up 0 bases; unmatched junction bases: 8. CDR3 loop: CASSFPLWTSANTGELFF. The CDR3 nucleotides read TGTGCCAGCAGCTTCCCCCTTTGGACTAGCGCGAACACCGGGGAGCTGTTTTTT. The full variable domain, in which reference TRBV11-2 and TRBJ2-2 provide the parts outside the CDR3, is EAGVAQSPRYKIIEKRQSVAFWCNPISGHATLYWYQQILGQGPKLLIQFQNNGVVDDSQLPKDRFSAERLKGVDSTLKIQPAKLEDSAVYLCASSFPLWTSANTGELFFGEGSRLTVL.

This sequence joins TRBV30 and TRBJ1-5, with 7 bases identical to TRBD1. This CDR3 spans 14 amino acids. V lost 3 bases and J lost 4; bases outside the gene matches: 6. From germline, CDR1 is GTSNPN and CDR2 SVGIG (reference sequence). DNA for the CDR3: TGTGCCTGGAGCCCGGGACAGCCTAATCAGCCCCAGCATTTT. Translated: CAWSPGQPNQPQHF.